This entry features one T cell receptor beta chain sequence. TCRdb re-called the 5' RACE reads with MiXCR, one entry per CDR3 protein. The data contain 500,000 to 650,000 distinct CDR3 sequences, approximately 20% of them singletons. The data stem from a study of identical twins. V dropped 6 bases and J dropped 1 base, with 10 bases sitting between them. Germline V gives CDR1 MDHEN, CDR2 SYDVKM. The CDR3 runs 13 residues. The data were also submitted as part of a second study, on yellow fever vaccine responses in identical twins.

This chain joins TRBV28 and TRBJ2-7, with D uncertain. This TCR was sampled from a woman under 30 in good health. Sequencing was performed on CD4+ T cells sorted from blood. CDR3 in DNA: TGTGCCAGCAGCCCGCTACGATCCTACGAGCAGTACTTC. Protein product: CASSPLRSYEQYF.